This TCR beta chain appears in the sequencing data of a study of blood T cell repertoires in COVID-19. At the level of the study: The United States, Italy and Spain were the sources of the acute and convalescent COVID-19 samples. T cells, B-cell-depleted T cells, or PBMCs supplied cDNA or gDNA.

Trimming took 4 bases from V and 5 from J; bases not matched to a gene: 12. The CDR3 totals 17 residues. The germline CDR1 and CDR2 sequences are SGHTA and FQGNSA. In the study's own analysis: The assay estimated nucleated cells by amplifying reference gene primers. The repertoire was sequenced with immunoSEQ multiplex PCR; TCRdb's copy has only in-frame clones and lacks some. The DNA was the basis for D and trimming; V, J and clone size are from that table. The profile covers more than 85,000 clones, with about four fifths appearing a single time and approximately 15% taken by the ten largest. The chain recombines TRBV7-2 with TRBJ1-1; 11 bases align to TRBD1. Source material: peripheral blood. This receptor was obtained from a woman over 75 with acute or convalescent COVID-19. CDR3 bases: TGTGCCAGCAGCTCCCTGGACAGGGGGCTGATATGGACTGAAGCTTTCTTT. Its protein product is CASSSLDRGLIWTEAFF.